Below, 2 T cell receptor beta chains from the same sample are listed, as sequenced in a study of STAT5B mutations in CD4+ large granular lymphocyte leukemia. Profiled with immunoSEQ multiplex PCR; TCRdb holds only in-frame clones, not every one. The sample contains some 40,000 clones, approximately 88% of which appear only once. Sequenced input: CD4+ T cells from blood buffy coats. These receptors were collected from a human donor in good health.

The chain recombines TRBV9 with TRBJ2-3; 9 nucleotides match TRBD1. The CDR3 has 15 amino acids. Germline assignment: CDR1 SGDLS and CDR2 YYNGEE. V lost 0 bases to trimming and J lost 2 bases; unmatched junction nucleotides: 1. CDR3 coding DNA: TGTGCCAGCAGCGTAGAACAGGGGGCCACAGATACGCAGTATTTT. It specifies CASSVEQGATDTQYF.

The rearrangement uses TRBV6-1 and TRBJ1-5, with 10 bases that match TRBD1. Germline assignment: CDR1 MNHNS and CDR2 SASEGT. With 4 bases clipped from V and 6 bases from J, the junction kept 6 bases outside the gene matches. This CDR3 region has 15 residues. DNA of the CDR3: TGTGCCAGCAGTGTGACAGGGGGCTCGGTTCAGCCCCAGCATTTT. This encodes CASSVTGGSVQPQHF.